The 20 T cell receptor beta chains presented below share a single source sample, sequenced in a study of PD-L1 blockade in urothelial cancer. Time point of the sample: pretreatment peripheral blood. Profiling relied on immunoSEQ multiplex PCR, and the TCRdb table lists in-frame clones only, not all of them. The profile covers 43,000 or so clones, with approximately 80% appearing a single time and 15% to 20% taken by the ten largest. Sequences were derived from PBMCs, sampled around atezolizumab (anti-PD-L1) treatment. The receptor set was obtained from a man aged 55 to 70 with urothelial cancer.

The CDR3 nucleotides are TGTGCCACCAGCCAAACAGGCCTCTATGGCTACACCTTC. Translation gives CATSQTGLYGYTF. This sequence joins TRBV15 and TRBJ1-2; D is perhaps TRBD1 (5 bases). The CDR3 spans 13 residues. Trimming pared 5 bases from V and 4 bases from J, leaving 11 bases between. The germline CDR1 and CDR2 sequences are LNHNV and YYDKDF (reference sequence).

This rearrangement joins TRBV29-1 to TRBJ2-1; D unresolved. This CDR3 contains 13 residues. CDR1 and CDR2 (germline): SQVTM, ANQGSEA. V lost 5 bases and J 0 bases, leaving 8 bases between the germline ends. The CDR3 loop reads CSVRGGSYNEQFF. The CDR3 DNA reads TGCAGCGTTCGTGGCGGCTCCTACAATGAGCAGTTCTTC.

The chain recombines TRBV5-1 with TRBJ2-3, with D possibly TRBD2 on 5 matching bases. This CDR3 is 16 amino acids long. Germline loops: CDR1 SGHRS, CDR2 YFSETQ. V gave up 0 bases and J gave up 1 base, with 12 bases separating them. In DNA form, the CDR3 reads TGCGCCAGCAGCTTGGGGGTGGACTGGGGCACAGATACGCAGTATTTT. Protein sequence: CASSLGVDWGTDTQYF.

The chain employs TRBV21-1 and TRBJ2-7; TRBD2, as called in the table, went unchecked against the DNA. TRBV21-1 is a pseudogene. CDR3 length: 15 residues. The CDR3 here is CASSDRRDLYYEQYF. CDR3 bases: TGTGCCAGCAGCGACCGGCGGGACTTGTACTACGAGCAGTACTTC.

The chain couples TRBV15 to TRBJ1-3; D might be TRBD1 (5 bases). V gave up 0 bases and J gave up 8 bases, with 14 bases separating them. The CDR3 runs to 15 residues. In germline, CDR1 is LNHNV, CDR2 YYDKDF (reference sequence). The CDR3 sequence is CATSRDGRVMDTIYF. The CDR3 DNA is TGTGCCACCAGCAGAGATGGCAGGGTAATGGACACCATATATTTT.

The chain has TRBV6-1 and TRBJ2-7; D perhaps matches TRBD1 (5 bases). There are 12 residues in the CDR3. In germline, CDR1 is MNHNS, CDR2 SASEGT. V was shortened by 6 bases and J by 2 bases, with 8 bases between the two germline ends. CDR3 coding DNA: TGTGCCAGCAGCGACAGCCCCTACGAGCAGTACTTC. Protein sequence: CASSDSPYEQYF.

This clone was recorded a few times. At one boundary the junction diverges from the germline segment, which might be a read error. The genes are TRBV7-7 and TRBJ2-2; TRBD1 aligns across 8 bases. The CDR3 consists of 15 residues. Germline V lookup: CDR1 SSHAT, CDR2 FNYEAQ (reference sequence). The CDR3, as DNA: TGTGCTAGCAGCCGGGACAGGACGAACACCGGGGAGCTGTTTTTT. Its protein is CASSRDRTNTGELFF.

This clone was seen only once. V and J are TRBV10-2 and TRBJ2-2, with 9 bases fitting TRBD1. Germline V gene lookup returns CDR1 WSHSY and CDR2 SAAADI. CDR3 length: 15 residues. Trimming cost V 6 bases and J 3 bases; bases outside gene matches: 5. CDR3 in amino acids: CASRAGTGYTGELFF. CDR3 bases: TGCGCCAGCAGGGCCGGGACAGGGTACACCGGGGAGCTGTTTTTT.

The chain combines TRBV7-8 with TRBJ2-7; 12 bases line up with TRBD1. The CDR3 has 15 amino acids. J gave up 3 bases and V 5 bases, and 5 bases lay outside the gene matches. Germline values: CDR1 SGHVS, CDR2 FQNEAQ. CDR3 coding DNA: TGTGCCAGCAGCCCGGGACAGGGGGCTGACTACGAGCAGTACTTC. Amino acid sequence: CASSPGQGADYEQYF.

This chain joins TRBV5-4 and TRBJ2-2; 10 nucleotides agree with TRBD1. In germline, CDR1 is SGHNT, CDR2 YYREEE (reference sequence). V shed 4 bases and J 5 bases; nucleotides not matched to a gene: 8. This CDR3 spans 16 amino acids. CDR3 DNA: TGTGCCAGCAGCCGGGGGGACAGGGGTCGGACCGGGGAGCTGTTTTTT. This gives the protein CASSRGDRGRTGELFF.

V gene TRBV19 combines with J gene TRBJ2-4; TRBD2 aligns across 9 bases. The length of the CDR3 is 14 residues. Per germline, CDR1 LNHDA and CDR2 SQIVND (reference sequence). V dropped 6 bases and J dropped 10; count of bases not matched to a gene: 10. CDR3 amino acids: CASSPQLAGLIQYF. As DNA, the CDR3 is TGTGCCAGTAGCCCTCAGCTAGCGGGGTTGATTCAGTACTTC.

V usage is TRBV28 and J usage is TRBJ1-5, with a tentative D call TRBD1 (5 bases). Germline CDR1 and CDR2: MDHEN and SYDVKM. This CDR3 spans 15 amino acids. V was clipped by 2 bases and J by 1 base, with 9 bases between them. CDR3 region: CASSLQGESNQPQHF. The CDR3 nucleotides are TGTGCCAGCAGTTTACAGGGTGAGAGCAATCAGCCCCAGCATTTT.

V usage is TRBV11-2 and J usage is TRBJ2-5; 12 bases are shared with TRBD2. V shed 4 bases, J shed 0 bases, and the junction held 3 bases outside the gene matches. The CDR3 is made up of 16 amino acids. Germline V gene data show CDR1 as SGHAT and CDR2 as FQNNGV. The CDR3, as DNA: TGTGCCAGCAGCTCGACTAGCGGGGGTTACCAAGAGACCCAGTACTTC. This translates into CASSSTSGGYQETQYF.

The chain carries TRBV19 and TRBJ2-2; a possible D gene is TRBD2 (6 bases). Germline V gene sequence: CDR1 LNHDA, CDR2 SQIVND (reference sequence). CDR3 length equals 15 residues. The V gene lost 6 bases and the J gene lost 7 bases, with 18 bases spanning the gap. CDR3 bases: TGTGCCAGTAGCCAACAGGAGGGTTGGGGCGGGGAGCTGTTTTTT. It specifies CASSQQEGWGGELFF. The full variable domain, with the rest looked up from reference TRBV19 and TRBJ2-2, is DGGITQSPKYLFRKEGQNVTLSCEQNLNHDAMYWYRQDPGQGLRLIYYSQIVNDFQKGDIAEGYSVSREKKESFPLTVTSAQKNPTAFYLCASSQQEGWGGELFFGEGSRLTVL.

This chain connects TRBV4-2 to TRBJ2-3; 9 positions match TRBD2. The ends lost 4 bases at V and 0 bases at J; junction bases unmatched: 5. The germline gives CDR1 LGHNA, CDR2 YNFKEQ. The CDR3 spans 16 residues. CDR3 DNA: TGTGCCAGCAGCCTCCTCACTAGCGGGAGCACAGATACGCAGTATTTT. Amino acids: CASSLLTSGSTDTQYF.

The genes are TRBV27 and TRBJ2-3; no definite D call. The germline V gene has CDR1 MNHEY and CDR2 SMNVEV (reference sequence). The CDR3 sequence is 16 residues long. V was shortened by 6 bases and J by 5 bases, with 21 bases between the two germline ends. The CDR3 loop reads CASRQARLGSGDTQYF. In DNA, the CDR3 is TGTGCCAGCAGGCAAGCTCGTCTGGGTTCGGGAGATACGCAGTATTTT.

This clone has only a few counts. V usage is TRBV10-1 and J usage is TRBJ2-3; TRBD2 agrees at 8 bases. The CDR3 spans 15 residues. V shed 3 bases, J shed 4 bases, and the junction held 6 bases outside the gene matches. Germline loops: CDR1 WNHNN, CDR2 SYGVQD (reference sequence). This CDR3 is CASSEAGDSADTQYF. The CDR3 DNA reads as TGCGCCAGCAGTGAAGCGGGGGATAGCGCAGATACGCAGTATTTT.

The CDR3 sequence: CASSQVEGQKQETQYF. The CDR3 coding sequence is TGTGCCAGCAGCCAAGTCGAGGGACAGAAACAAGAGACCCAGTACTTC. The chain links TRBV4-2 to TRBJ2-5; the match to TRBD1 covers 7 bases. The J segment lost 2 bases and the V segment lost 1 base, leaving 7 bases of the junction unmatched. CDR1 is LGHNA, CDR2 YNFKEQ, per germline. CDR3 length equals 16 residues.

This clone was picked up a small number of times. The V call is TRBV25-1, the J call TRBJ1-3; D unclear. The CDR3 spans 13 residues. V shed 4 bases and J shed 0 bases, with 4 bases lying between them. Germline-derived CDR1 and CDR2 are MGHDK and SYGVNS. The CDR3 reads CASSGLSGNTIYF. The CDR3 region has the DNA TGTGCCAGCAGTGGACTCTCTGGAAACACCATATATTTT.

The rearrangement links TRBV5-6 to TRBJ1-3, with D perhaps matching TRBD1 (6 bases). The V and J ends lost 2 bases and 4 bases respectively, with 10 bases between them. This CDR3 spans 14 amino acids. The V gene's germline CDR1 is SGHDT and CDR2 YYEEEE. In nucleotides, the CDR3 is TGTGCCAGCAGCTTAGCAGGGGTCGGAAACACCATATATTTT. Translating it yields CASSLAGVGNTIYF.